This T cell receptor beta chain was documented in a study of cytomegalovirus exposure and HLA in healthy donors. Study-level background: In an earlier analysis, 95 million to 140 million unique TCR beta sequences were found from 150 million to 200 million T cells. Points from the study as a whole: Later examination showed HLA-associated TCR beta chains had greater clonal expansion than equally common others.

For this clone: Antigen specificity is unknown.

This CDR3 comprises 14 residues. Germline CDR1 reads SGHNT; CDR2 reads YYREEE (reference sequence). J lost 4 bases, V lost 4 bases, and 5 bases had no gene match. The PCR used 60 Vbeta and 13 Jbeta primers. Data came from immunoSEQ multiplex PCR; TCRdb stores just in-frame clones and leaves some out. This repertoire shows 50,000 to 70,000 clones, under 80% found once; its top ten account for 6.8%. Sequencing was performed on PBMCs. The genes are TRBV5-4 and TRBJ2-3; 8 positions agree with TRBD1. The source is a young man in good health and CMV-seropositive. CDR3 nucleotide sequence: TGTGCCAGCAGCCTGACAGGGGTCCCAGATACGCAGTATTTT. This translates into CASSLTGVPDTQYF.